Detailed here is one TCR beta chain. The germline V and J ends were trimmed by 3 bases and 2 bases, with 9 bases remaining between them. The V gene's germline CDR1 is LGHNT and CDR2 FRNRAP. The CDR3 contains 14 residues. This entry comes from a study of control samples from healthy donors and cancer patients. Produced via immunoSEQ multiplex PCR; TCRdb's table is partial and in-frame only. There are about 250,000 clones in the sample; approximately 80% occur only once, and less than 15% lies in the top ten. The rearrangement joins TRBV12-5 to TRBJ2-3; no reliable D call. The sequencing sample was made of PBMCs. The clonotype originates from a woman aged 55 to 70 with lung cancer. This CDR3 is CASGFQHNTDTQYF. As DNA, the CDR3 is TGTGCTAGTGGTTTCCAACACAACACAGATACGCAGTATTTT.